This T cell receptor beta chain is drawn from a study of cytomegalovirus exposure and HLA in healthy donors. About the study: Genotyping showed around 81% of roughly 400 donors falling in the Caucasian-associated ancestry cluster.

The PCR had 60 Vbeta and 13 Jbeta primers. Sequencing used immunoSEQ multiplex PCR; TCRdb keeps in-frame clones, though not all of them. The data show some 150,000 clones, roughly 87% seen once. This CDR3 has 13 residues. Germline V gene sequence: CDR1 SEHNR, CDR2 FQNEAQ (reference sequence). Trimming removed 0 bases at V and 6 bases at J, with 8 bases between. Points from the study as a whole: Solely CMV serostatus was available to characterize immune exposure. Reportedly, HLA-A and HLA-B alleles of most subjects were accurately predicted from TCR beta. In a later analysis, across HLA loci, associated TCR counts were highest for DRB1, lowest for HLA-C.

As regards this clone: Antigen: not known.

V and J are TRBV7-9 and TRBJ1-2, with a possible D match to TRBD1 (6 bases). Sample: PBMCs. The receptor was isolated from a man aged 25-45 years in good health and CMV-seropositive. The CDR3 reads CASSLAWTDGYTF. CDR3 coding DNA: TGTGCCAGCAGCTTAGCGTGGACAGATGGCTACACCTTC.